The 15 T cell receptor beta chains in this list originate from one sample, sequenced in a study of T-cell reconstitution after alpha-beta-depleted transplantation in children. Molecular barcoding with unique molecular identifiers was used for the TCRbeta library. TCRdb passed the PCR reads through MiXCR, listing each CDR3 protein once. The sample shows about 130,000 distinct CDR3 sequences, roughly 10% of them seen only once. Specimen: PBMCs, mostly from graft donor cells, collected 180 days after TCRalphabeta/CD19-depleted stem cell transplant. These receptor sequences come from a girl under three years old who had a stem cell transplant for combined immunodeficiency, so the T cells may come from the graft donor.

The chain joins TRBV5-1 to TRBJ1-2, with D uncertain. The V gene lost 1 base and the J gene lost 2 bases, with 9 bases spanning the gap. CDR1 is SGHRS and CDR2 is YFSETQ in the germline V gene. The CDR3 totals 14 residues. The CDR3 reads CASSLSDPNYGYTF. CDR3 nucleotide sequence: TGCGCCAGCAGCTTGTCCGACCCCAACTATGGCTACACCTTC.

The chain has TRBV12-3 or TRBV12-4 and TRBJ2-7; the match to TRBD2 covers 13 bases. This CDR3 region has 18 residues. After removal of 2 bases from V and 4 bases from J, the junction contained 11 bases not matched to a gene. The DNA of the CDR3 is TGTGCCAGCAGTTTATACCTCCGGGGACTAGCGGGAATATACGAGCAGTACTTC. This codes for CASSLYLRGLAGIYEQYF.

This clonotype was observed a few times. The CDR3 protein is CSVGTPGTGENYGYTF. The DNA for the CDR3 is TGCAGCGTTGGTACTCCCGGGACAGGGGAGAACTATGGCTACACCTTC. The chain combines TRBV29-1 with TRBJ1-2; 10 bases agree with TRBD1. CDR1 is SQVTM, CDR2 ANQGSEA, per germline. There are 16 residues in the CDR3. The trim removed 4 bases at V and 2 bases at J, leaving 10 bases unmatched.

This clonotype was found many times. The chain joins TRBV18 to TRBJ1-4; 7 bases are shared with TRBD1. Looked up from germline, CDR1 is KGHSH and CDR2 is LQKENI. Unmatched junction bases numbered 8, after V lost 3 bases and J lost 1 base. CDR3 size: 17 residues. In DNA form, the CDR3 reads TGTGCCAGCTCACCGTGGAGGGGGCGAGGAACTAATGAAAAACTGTTTTTT. Translating it yields CASSPWRGRGTNEKLFF. Full variable domain (rest looked up from reference TRBV18 and TRBJ1-4): NAGVMQNPRHLVRRRGQEARLRCSPMKGHSHVYWYRQLPEEGLKFMVYLQKENIIDESGMPKERFSAEFPKEGPSILRIQQVVRGDSAAYFCASSPWRGRGTNEKLFFGSGTQLSVL.

This clonotype appeared many times. The CDR3 region is CASSEPESSYEQYF. The CDR3 nucleotides are TGTGCCAGCAGTGAACCGGAGAGTTCCTACGAGCAGTACTTC. The V call is TRBV28, the J call TRBJ2-7; no clear D gene. The CDR3 has 14 amino acids. V lost 5 bases to trimming and J lost 1 base, with 12 bases between them. The germline V gene has CDR1 MDHEN and CDR2 SYDVKM.

The chain links TRBV18 to TRBJ1-1; D unclear. The germline V gene encodes CDR1 KGHSH and CDR2 LQKENI. The ends were cut back, 4 bases at V and 0 bases at J, with 9 bases in the middle. The CDR3 contains 14 residues. The CDR3 region is CASSLNFMNTEAFF. Written as DNA, the CDR3 is TGTGCCAGCTCACTCAATTTCATGAACACTGAAGCTTTCTTT.

A note on this clonotype: One junction end does not reproduce the germline sequence, and a read error may be involved. The chain uses TRBV7-6 and TRBJ1-6; D call uncertain. The CDR3 consists of 16 residues. Germline CDR1 is SGHVS and CDR2 is FNYEAQ. Here the CDR3 reads CSSSYPTRGHNSPLHF. Here the CDR3 DNA reads TGTTCCAGCAGCTACCCGACCCGGGGTCATAATTCACCCCTCCACTTT.

V and J are TRBV5-1 and TRBJ2-3, with 10 nucleotides matching TRBD1. This CDR3 is 16 amino acids long. The V and J ends lost 0 bases and 6 bases, in that order; junction bases with no gene match: 7. Germline loops: CDR1 SGHRS, CDR2 YFSETQ. CDR3 bases: TGCGCCAGCAGCTTGGGGACAGGGGGGCCTGTGGATACGCAGTATTTT. Encoded protein: CASSLGTGGPVDTQYF. Looking up the rest from reference TRBV5-1 and TRBJ2-3 gives the full variable domain: KAGVTQTPRYLIKTRGQQVTLSCSPISGHRSVSWYQQTPGQGLQFLFEYFSETQRNKGNFPGRFSGRQFSNSRSEMNVSTLELGDSALYLCASSLGTGGPVDTQYFGPGTRLTVL.

J is TRBJ2-7 and V is TRBV29-1; 9 bases align to TRBD2. Losses at the gene ends were 5 bases for V and 4 bases for J; bases not matched to a gene: 9. Germline loops: CDR1 SQVTM, CDR2 ANQGSEA. The CDR3 runs 14 residues. The CDR3 loop is CSVRPAGLAYEQYF. The CDR3 DNA reads as TGCAGCGTTAGACCCGCGGGACTAGCATACGAGCAGTACTTC.

This clonotype was observed a handful of times. This sequence joins TRBV12-3 or TRBV12-4 and TRBJ2-3, with 7 nucleotides matching TRBD1. Germline trimming cut 5 bases from V and 1 base from J; bases unmatched to any gene: 6. The CDR3 extends over 15 amino acids. CDR3 amino acids: CASSLATGRTDTQYF. Here the CDR3 DNA reads TGTGCCAGCAGTCTCGCGACAGGGCGCACAGATACGCAGTATTTT.

The table lists this clonotype with a count of one. V is TRBV7-2 and J is TRBJ1-2, with D uncertain. This CDR3 is built from 16 residues. Germline-derived CDR1 and CDR2 are SGHTA and FQGNSA. V lost 5 bases to trimming and J lost 2 bases, with 18 bases between them. DNA for the CDR3: TGTGCCAGCAGCCAAAGGATGCAGACTGTAAACTATGGCTACACCTTC. Protein sequence: CASSQRMQTVNYGYTF.

This sequence joins TRBV19 and TRBJ2-3, with TRBD2 identical over 8 bases. The CDR3 has 16 amino acids. Germline V CDR1 and CDR2: LNHDA, SQIVND (reference sequence). Trimming removed 1 base from V and 0 bases from J; junction bases left unmatched: 3. For the CDR3, the DNA is TGTGCCAGTAGTATAGCCCGCGGGGGGAGCACAGATACGCAGTATTTT. Protein sequence: CASSIARGGSTDTQYF. The variable domain in full, with the rest retrieved from reference TRBV19 and TRBJ2-3, is DGGITQSPKYLFRKEGQNVTLSCEQNLNHDAMYWYRQDPGQGLRLIYYSQIVNDFQKGDIAEGYSVSREKKESFPLTVTSAQKNPTAFYLCASSIARGGSTDTQYFGPGTRLTVL.

The rearrangement links TRBV20-1 to TRBJ1-2; 9 bases agree with TRBD1. The CDR3 has 15 residues. CDR1 DFQATT and CDR2 SNEGSKA come from the germline V gene (reference sequence). The V segment lost 0 bases and the J segment 4 bases; nucleotides outside the gene matches: 6. For the CDR3, the DNA is TGCAGTGCTAGAGATCTGGACAGGGGCGGCTATGGCTACACCTTC. Residues: CSARDLDRGGYGYTF.

This clonotype turned up a few times. This chain links TRBV12-3 or TRBV12-4 with TRBJ2-7; D possibly matches TRBD1 or TRBD2 (5 bases each). The CDR3 consists of 13 residues. The germline V and J ends were trimmed by 3 bases and 4 bases, with 10 bases remaining between them. The CDR3 region has the DNA TGTGCCAGCAGTTTTGCCTGGGGGTACGAGCAGTACTTC. Encoded protein: CASSFAWGYEQYF.

This clonotype was counted only a few times. The rearrangement links TRBV11-2 to TRBJ2-3; the match to TRBD2 covers 16 bases. V lost 4 bases and J lost 0; bases outside the gene matches: 7. Germline V gene data show CDR1 as SGHAT and CDR2 as FQNNGV. This CDR3 is built from 19 residues. The CDR3 sequence: CASSSGLAGGPQSTDTQYF. In DNA, the CDR3 is TGTGCCAGCAGCTCGGGACTAGCGGGAGGGCCTCAGAGCACAGATACGCAGTATTTT. The whole variable domain, remainder taken from reference TRBV11-2 and TRBJ2-3, is EAGVAQSPRYKIIEKRQSVAFWCNPISGHATLYWYQQILGQGPKLLIQFQNNGVVDDSQLPKDRFSAERLKGVDSTLKIQPAKLEDSAVYLCASSSGLAGGPQSTDTQYFGPGTRLTVL.